The present entry profiles one T cell receptor beta chain with its context. This sample was taken from a study of blood T cell repertoires in COVID-19. The overall study: Sites in the United States, Italy and Spain provided acute and convalescent COVID-19 samples. The analysed material was cDNA or gDNA that came from T cells, B-cell-depleted T cells, or PBMCs.

Original analysis: Reference gene primer amplification gave estimated nucleated cell counts. The table came from immunoSEQ multiplex PCR; TCRdb's copy has only in-frame clones and leaves some out. V and J calls plus clone size are reproduced from that table; the DNA served to infer D and trimming. The sample has over 250,000 clones; roughly 90% are singletons. The length of the CDR3 is 14 residues. With V trimmed by 2 bases and J by 2 bases, 3 bases remained unmatched. CDR1 and CDR2 from the germline V gene are SGHDT and YYEEEE. This TCR came from a woman aged 55-70 years with acute or convalescent COVID-19. Sequenced sample: peripheral blood. The gene calls are TRBV5-6 and TRBJ1-2; TRBD1 matches 7 bases. CDR3 amino acids: CASSLADRNYGYTF. DNA for the CDR3: TGTGCCAGCAGCTTAGCGGACAGGAACTATGGCTACACCTTC.